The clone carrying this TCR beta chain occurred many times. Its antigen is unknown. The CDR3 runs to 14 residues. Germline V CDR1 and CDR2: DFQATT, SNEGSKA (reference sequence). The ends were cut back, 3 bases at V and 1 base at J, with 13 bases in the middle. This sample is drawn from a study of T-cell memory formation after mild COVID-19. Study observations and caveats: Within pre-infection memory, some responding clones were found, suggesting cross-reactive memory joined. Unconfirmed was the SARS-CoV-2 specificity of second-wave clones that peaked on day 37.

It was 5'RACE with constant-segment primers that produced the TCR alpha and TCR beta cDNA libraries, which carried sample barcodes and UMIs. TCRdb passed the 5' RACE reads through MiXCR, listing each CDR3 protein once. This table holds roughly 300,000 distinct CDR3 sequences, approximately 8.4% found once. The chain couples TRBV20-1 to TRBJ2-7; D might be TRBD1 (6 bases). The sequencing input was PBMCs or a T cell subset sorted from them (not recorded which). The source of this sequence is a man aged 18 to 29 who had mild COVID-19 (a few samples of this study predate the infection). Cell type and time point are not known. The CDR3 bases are TGCAGTGCTAGGTCACAGGGTACATCCTACGAGCAGTACTTC. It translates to CSARSQGTSYEQYF.